A selection of T cell receptor beta chains follows, all from one sample in a study of T cell repertoires in ileal Crohn's disease. Using immunoSEQ multiplex PCR, the repertoire was profiled, and TCRdb retains in-frame clones only, with some absent. Among some 14,000 clones listed, 75% to 85% were seen once. Sequencing input: ileal tissue. All receptors come from an adult with Crohn's disease. CDR3s include the opening cysteine and the closing phenylalanine or tryptophan. The D gene is left open where the match is weak. Rows give clone size only sometimes, using once, few, many, or a class for an expanded clone.

NA	NA	TRBJ2-5	TRBV11-2	TGTGCCAGCAGCTTTAGGCGGCCAGGGGAGACCCAGTACTTC	CASSFRRPGETQYF
TRBD2	NA	TRBJ2-3	TRBV7-2	TGTGCCAGCAGCTTGACTAGCGGGGGAACAGATACGCAGTATTTT	CASSLTSGGTDTQYF
NA	NA	TRBJ2-7	TRBV7-2	TGTGCCAGCAGCTTAGCGACCGGGGAGACACCAATTGGAGAGCAGTACTTC	CASSLATGETPIGEQYF
NA	once	TRBJ1-4	TRBV18	TGTGCCAGCTCACCCCGACTCTCCCGGGACTTGGGAGAAAAACTGTTTTTT	CASSPRLSRDLGEKLFF
TRBD1	NA	TRBJ2-5	TRBV19	TGTGCCAGTAGTATAGGTGGGACAGGGGTCGAGACCCAGTACTTC	CASSIGGTGVETQYF
NA	NA	TRBJ2-3	TRBV6-1	TGTGCCAGCAGTCCTACAGGGACAGATACGCAGTATTTT	CASSPTGTDTQYF
TRBD2	few	TRBJ2-7	TRBV10-2	TGCGCCAGCAGACCCGGAGGACTAGCGGGGGCGGGGTCCTACGAGCAGTACTTC	CASRPGGLAGAGSYEQYF
NA	few	TRBJ2-5	TRBV5-1	TGCGCCAGCAGCTTGGGGGGTACAGGGAGCGAGACCCAGTACTTC	CASSLGGTGSETQYF
TRBD1	NA	TRBJ2-7	TRBV5-6	TGTGCCAGCAGCCTTACCGGGACAGGGGGCGACGAGCAGTACTTC	CASSLTGTGGDEQYF
NA	NA	TRBJ2-7	TRBV19	TGTGCCAGTAGTATAATCCCGGGCTACGAGCAGTACTTC	CASSIIPGYEQYF